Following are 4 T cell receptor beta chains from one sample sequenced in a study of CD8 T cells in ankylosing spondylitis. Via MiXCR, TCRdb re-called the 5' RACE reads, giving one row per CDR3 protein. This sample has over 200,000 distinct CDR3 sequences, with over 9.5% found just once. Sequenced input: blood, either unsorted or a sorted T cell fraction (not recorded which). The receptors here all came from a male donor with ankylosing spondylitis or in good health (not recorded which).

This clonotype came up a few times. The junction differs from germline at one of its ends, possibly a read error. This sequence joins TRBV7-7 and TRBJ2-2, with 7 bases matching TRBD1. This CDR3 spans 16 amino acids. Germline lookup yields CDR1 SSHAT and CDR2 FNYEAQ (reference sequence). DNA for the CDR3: TGTGCTAGCAGCCGCTCGACAGGGACGAACACCGGGGAGCTGTTTTTT. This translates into CASSRSTGTNTGELFF.

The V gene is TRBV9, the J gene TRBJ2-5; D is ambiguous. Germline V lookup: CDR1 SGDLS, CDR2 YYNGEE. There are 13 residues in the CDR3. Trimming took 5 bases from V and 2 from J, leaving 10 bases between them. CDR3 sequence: CASRFFLQETQYF. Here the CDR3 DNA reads TGTGCCAGCAGATTTTTCCTTCAAGAGACCCAGTACTTC.

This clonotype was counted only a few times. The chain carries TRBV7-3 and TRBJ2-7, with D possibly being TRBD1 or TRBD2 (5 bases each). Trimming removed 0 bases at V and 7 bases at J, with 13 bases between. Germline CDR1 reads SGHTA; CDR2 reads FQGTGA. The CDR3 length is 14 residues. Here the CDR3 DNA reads TGTGCCAGCAGCTTAACGGGGGAGCCGGCGGAGCAGTACTTC. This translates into CASSLTGEPAEQYF.

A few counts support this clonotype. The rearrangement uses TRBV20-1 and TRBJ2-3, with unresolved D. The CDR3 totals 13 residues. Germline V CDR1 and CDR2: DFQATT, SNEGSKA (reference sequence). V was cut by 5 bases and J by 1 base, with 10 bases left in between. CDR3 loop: CSAGDTGTDTQYF. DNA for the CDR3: TGCAGTGCTGGTGACACGGGCACAGATACGCAGTATTTT.